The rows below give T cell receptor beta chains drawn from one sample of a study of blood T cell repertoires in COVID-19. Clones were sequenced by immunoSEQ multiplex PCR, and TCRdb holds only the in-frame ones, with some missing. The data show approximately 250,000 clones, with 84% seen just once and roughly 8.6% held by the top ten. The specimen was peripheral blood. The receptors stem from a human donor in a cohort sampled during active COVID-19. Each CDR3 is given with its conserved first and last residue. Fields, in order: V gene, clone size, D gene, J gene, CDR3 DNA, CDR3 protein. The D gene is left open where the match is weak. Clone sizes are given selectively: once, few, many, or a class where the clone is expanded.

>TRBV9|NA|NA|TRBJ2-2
TGTGCCAGCAGCGTAGTGAACGGGAGAGTGGACACCGGGGAGCTGTTTTTT
CASSVVNGRVDTGELFF
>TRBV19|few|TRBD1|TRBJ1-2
TGTGCCAGTAGTAGTCCGGGACAGGCTAACTATGGCTACACCTTC
CASSSPGQANYGYTF
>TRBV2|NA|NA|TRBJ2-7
TGTGCCAGCAGTGGAAGTAGCTACGAGCAGTACTTC
CASSGSSYEQYF
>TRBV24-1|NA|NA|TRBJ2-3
TGTGCCACCAGTTTGGGCAGGGGATTACGGGATACGCAGTATTTT
CATSLGRGLRDTQYF
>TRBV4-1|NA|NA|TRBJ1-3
TGCGCCAGCAGCCACGGGACACCGGTGGAAAACACCATATATTTT
CASSHGTPVENTIYF
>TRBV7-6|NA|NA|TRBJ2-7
TGTGCCAGCAGCTTCGGCTCAGGGGCCTACGAGCAGTACTTC
CASSFGSGAYEQYF
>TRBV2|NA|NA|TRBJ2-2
TGTGCCAGCAACAGAGAGAACACCGGGGAGCTGTTTTTT
CASNRENTGELFF
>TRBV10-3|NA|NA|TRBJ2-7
TGTGCCATCAGTGGAGGGCCTAATAATAGGTACGAGCAGTACTTC
CAISGGPNNRYEQYF
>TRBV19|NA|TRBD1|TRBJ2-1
TGTGCCAGTAGGCCGGACAGGGGGAGTGAGCAGTTCTTC
CASRPDRGSEQFF
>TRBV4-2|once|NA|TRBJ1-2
TGTGCCAGCAGCCAAGTGGAGGGATCTAACTATGGCTACACCTTC
CASSQVEGSNYGYTF
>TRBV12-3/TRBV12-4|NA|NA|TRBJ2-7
TGTGCCAGCAGCCAGTGGACAGCCTACGAGCAGTACTTC
CASSQWTAYEQYF
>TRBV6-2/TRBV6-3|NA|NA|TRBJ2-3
TGTGCCAGCAGTCAATCTCACCTGAGAGATACGCAGTATTTT
CASSQSHLRDTQYF
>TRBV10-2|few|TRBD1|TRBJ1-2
TGCGCCAGCAGCCCTGGACAGGGGGCAGGTGGCTACACCTTC
CASSPGQGAGGYTF
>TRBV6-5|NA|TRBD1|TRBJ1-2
TGTGCCACCCTAACGGGACAGGGGAACTATGGCTACACCTTC
CATLTGQGNYGYTF
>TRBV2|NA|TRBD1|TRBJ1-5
TGTGCCAGCAGTACTGGACAGGGGGCACAGCCCCAGCATTTT
CASSTGQGAQPQHF
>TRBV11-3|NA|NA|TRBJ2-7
TGTGCCAGCAGCGGCGGGACTTCCTACGAGCAGTACTTC
CASSGGTSYEQYF
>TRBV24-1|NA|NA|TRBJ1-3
TGTGCCACCAGTGAGGGGAGATCTGGAAACACCATATATTTT
CATSEGRSGNTIYF
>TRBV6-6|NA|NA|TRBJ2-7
TGTGCCAGCAGTTACGACGGAGGCTACGAGCAGTACTTC
CASSYDGGYEQYF
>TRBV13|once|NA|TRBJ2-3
TGTGCCAGCAGCTTATTAACAGATACGCAGTATTTT
CASSLLTDTQYF
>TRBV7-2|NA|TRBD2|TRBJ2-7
TGTGCCAGCAGCTTAGGGACTAGCGGGAGTTACGAGCAGTACTTC
CASSLGTSGSYEQYF
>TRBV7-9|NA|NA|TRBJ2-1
TGTGCCAGCAGCCCCCCTAGCGACTACAATGAGCAGTTCTTC
CASSPPSDYNEQFF
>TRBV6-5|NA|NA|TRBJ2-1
TGTGCCAGCAGTTACATCTCCCGGCGGGCCTACAATGAGCAGTTCTTC
CASSYISRRAYNEQFF
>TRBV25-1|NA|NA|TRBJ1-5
TGTGCCAGCAGTCTTGGACACCACAATCAGCCCCAGCATTTT
CASSLGHHNQPQHF
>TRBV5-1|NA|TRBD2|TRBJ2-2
TGCGCCAGTTGGTTGAGCGGGAGCGTAAGAACCGGGGAGCTGTTTTTT
CASWLSGSVRTGELFF
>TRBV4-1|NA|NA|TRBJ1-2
TGCGCCAGCAGCCAAGTGGGAGATAGGACCTATGGCTACACCTTC
CASSQVGDRTYGYTF
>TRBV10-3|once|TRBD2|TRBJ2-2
TGTGCCACCTGGACTAGCTGGAACACCGGGGAGCTGTTTTTT
CATWTSWNTGELFF
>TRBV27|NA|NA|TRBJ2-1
TGTGCCAGCACCCGTCTAGGCGGGGGCCATGAGCAGTTCTTC
CASTRLGGGHEQFF
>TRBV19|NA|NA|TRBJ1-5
TGTGCCAGTAGTATAGGGGACATTAATCAGCCCCAGCATTTT
CASSIGDINQPQHF
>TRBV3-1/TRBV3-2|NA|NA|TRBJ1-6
TGTGCCAGCAGCCAAACGGGAGTTGCACCCCTCCACTTT
CASSQTGVAPLHF
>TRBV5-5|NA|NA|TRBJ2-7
TGTGCCAGCAGCCTTCTCGCAGGGCGCAGCTCCTACGAGCAGTACTTC
CASSLLAGRSSYEQYF
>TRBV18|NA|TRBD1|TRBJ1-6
TGTGCCAGCTCTTATGGACAGGGCTATGGTTCACCCCTCCACTTT
CASSYGQGYGSPLHF
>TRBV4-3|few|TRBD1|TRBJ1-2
TGCGCCAGCAGTTTTCAGGGGGCCTATGGCTACACCTTC
CASSFQGAYGYTF
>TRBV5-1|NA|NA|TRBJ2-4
TGCGCCAGCAGCTTGGCCGATACTGAACTAGCCAAAAACATTCAGTACTTC
CASSLADTELAKNIQYF
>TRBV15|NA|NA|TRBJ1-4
TGTGCCACCAGCCCTCAGGAGCGGGCGGCGCGCGAAAAACTGTTTTTT
CATSPQERAAREKLFF
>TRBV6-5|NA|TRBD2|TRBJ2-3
TGTGCCAGCAGTTACTCGGGGCTAGCGGTGTCAGATACGCAGTATTTT
CASSYSGLAVSDTQYF
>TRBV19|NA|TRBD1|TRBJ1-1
TGTGCCAGTAGTGGATGGACAGGGGGATTGAACACTGAAGCTTTCTTT
CASSGWTGGLNTEAFF
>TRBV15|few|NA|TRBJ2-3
TGTGCCACCAGCTCCCCACCAGGAGATACGCAGTATTTT
CATSSPPGDTQYF
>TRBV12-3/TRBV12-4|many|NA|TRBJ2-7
TGTGCCAGCAGGGGGCCTGCCACCTACGAGCAGTACTTC
CASRGPATYEQYF
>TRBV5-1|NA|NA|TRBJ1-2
TGCGCCAGCAGCCGAACTTCGGACAACGTCTTCTATGGCTACACCTTC
CASSRTSDNVFYGYTF
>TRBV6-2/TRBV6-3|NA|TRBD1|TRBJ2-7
TGTGCCAGCAGTCGGGGGACAGGGTCCTACGAGCAGTACTTC
CASSRGTGSYEQYF
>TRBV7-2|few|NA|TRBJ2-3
TGTGCCAGCAGCCTGCAGACGGGGGTTCCAGATACGCAGTATTTT
CASSLQTGVPDTQYF
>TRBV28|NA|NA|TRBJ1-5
TGTGCCAGCATCGACACGCAGAATCAGCCCCAGCATTTT
CASIDTQNQPQHF
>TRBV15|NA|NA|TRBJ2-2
TGTGCCACCAGCACTCAACAGGTCGGACGGACCGGGGAGCTGTTTTTT
CATSTQQVGRTGELFF
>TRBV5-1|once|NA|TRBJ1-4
TGCGCCAGCAGACAGAACCAACAGGGTTGGAATGAAAAACTGTTTTTT
CASRQNQQGWNEKLFF
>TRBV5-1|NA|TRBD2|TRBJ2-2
TGCGCCAGCAGCCATCGGACTAGCGGGAACACCGGGGAGCTGTTTTTT
CASSHRTSGNTGELFF
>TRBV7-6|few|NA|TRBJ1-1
TGTGCCAGCAGCTTAAGTCCAGCGATGAACACTGAAGCTTTCTTT
CASSLSPAMNTEAFF
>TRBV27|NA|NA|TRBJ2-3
TGTGCCAGCAGTCCAATGGGCGGGGACGGCGCAGATACGCAGTATTTT
CASSPMGGDGADTQYF
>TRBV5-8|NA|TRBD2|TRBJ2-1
TGTGCCAGCAGCGTCCGACTAGCGAGCTACAATGAGCAGTTCTTC
CASSVRLASYNEQFF
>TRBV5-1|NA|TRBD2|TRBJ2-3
TGCGCCAGCAGCTTGGGACTAGCGGGAGATTATAGCACAGATACGCAGTATTTT
CASSLGLAGDYSTDTQYF
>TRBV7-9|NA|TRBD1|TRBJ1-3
TGTGCCAGCAGCCAATGGGACAGGGGTTACTCTGGAAACACCATATATTTT
CASSQWDRGYSGNTIYF
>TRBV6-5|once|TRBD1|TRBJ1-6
TGTGCCAGCAGGCCGGGACAGGGGTATAATTCACCCCTCCACTTT
CASRPGQGYNSPLHF
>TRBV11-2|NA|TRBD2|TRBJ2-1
TGTGCCAGCAGCCCCATAGCGGGAGGGGAGCACAATGAGCAGTTCTTC
CASSPIAGGEHNEQFF